Below, 20 T cell receptor beta chains from the same sample are listed, as sequenced in a study of T cells in Graves' hyperthyroidism and ophthalmopathy. Amplification of TCR beta CDR3 regions used RNA as the template. TCR CDR3 regions were first amplified by RT-PCR with HTBI primers. TCRdb ran MiXCR on the multiplex PCR reads and lists one entry per CDR3 protein. Here the sample spans a few hundred thousand distinct CDR3 sequences, around a sixth being singletons. Source material: blood. Receptors were obtained from a woman aged 18 to 35 with Graves' hyperthyroidism that later progressed to Graves' ophthalmopathy.

This clonotype was recorded at least ten times. The chain joins TRBV12-3 or TRBV12-4 to TRBJ2-1, with TRBD2 matching 15 bases. The CDR3 covers 18 residues. The junction had 9 bases not matched to a gene; V was cut back by 3 bases and J by 6 bases. The CDR3 reads CASSLGLAGGSLSNEQFF. CDR3 sequence (DNA): TGTGCCAGCAGTTTGGGACTAGCGGGAGGTAGTCTCTCCAATGAGCAGTTCTTC.

This clonotype was picked up many times. V usage is TRBV18 and J usage is TRBJ2-7, with no clear D. CDR1 is KGHSH, CDR2 LQKENI, per germline. Trimming took 2 bases from V and 2 from J, leaving 10 bases between them. This CDR3 is 14 amino acids long. Written as DNA, the CDR3 is TGTGCCAGCTCACCAAGAGCAGAGGCCTACGAGCAGTACTTC. It is translated as CASSPRAEAYEQYF.

CDR3 DNA: TGTGCCAGCAGGAAGACTAGTGAAGAGACCCAGTACTTC. Translation gives CASRKTSEETQYF. The chain couples TRBV12-3 or TRBV12-4 to TRBJ2-5; a possible D gene is TRBD2 (6 bases). Trimming took 6 bases from V and 3 from J, leaving 11 bases between them. There are 13 residues in the CDR3.

This clonotype was recorded many times. The V call is TRBV7-2, the J call TRBJ2-1, with TRBD1 matching over 11 bases. V trimming: 1 base; J trimming: 4 bases; junction bases outside the gene matches: 12. Germline-derived CDR1 and CDR2 are SGHTA and FQGNSA. This CDR3 has 19 residues. CDR3: CASSLVGTGGRGGYNEQFF. CDR3 DNA sequence: TGTGCCAGCAGCTTAGTGGGGACAGGGGGAAGAGGGGGTTACAATGAGCAGTTCTTC.

The table lists this clonotype with many counts. The chain uses TRBV28 and TRBJ1-5; D is ambiguous. Per germline, CDR1 MDHEN and CDR2 SYDVKM. V lost 6 bases and J 6 bases, leaving 9 bases between the germline ends. There are 12 residues in the CDR3. CDR3: CASSRDGQPQHF. CDR3 nucleotide sequence: TGTGCCAGCAGCCGCGACGGTCAGCCCCAGCATTTT.

The chain recombines TRBV29-1 with TRBJ2-1; 8 bases fit TRBD2. This CDR3 region has 13 residues. CDR1 is SQVTM, CDR2 ANQGSEA, per germline. The trim removed 3 bases at V and 6 bases at J, leaving 4 bases unmatched. Here the CDR3 reads CSVEREVGNEQFF. CDR3 DNA: TGCAGCGTTGAGCGGGAGGTTGGCAATGAGCAGTTCTTC.

This clonotype was recorded many times. The chain employs TRBV20-1 and TRBJ2-3; possibly TRBD2 for D (6 bases). Germline-derived CDR1 and CDR2 are DFQATT and SNEGSKA (reference sequence). The CDR3 length is 14 residues. The germline V and J ends were trimmed by 5 bases and 6 bases, with 18 bases remaining between them. CDR3 coding DNA: TGCAGTGCTCCCTTGGGGGGATGGAGGGATACGCAGTATTTT. Its protein is CSAPLGGWRDTQYF.

This clonotype was observed many times. This chain connects TRBV27 to TRBJ2-1; 8 positions match TRBD2. Germline-derived CDR1 and CDR2 are MNHEY and SMNVEV (reference sequence). The CDR3 covers 17 residues. Losses at the gene ends were 1 base for V and 0 bases for J; bases not matched to a gene: 5. The CDR3 DNA reads as TGTGCCAGCAGTTTATTAGGGAGCGGGAGCTCCTACAATGAGCAGTTCTTC. Translation gives CASSLLGSGSSYNEQFF.

This clonotype was seen ten or more times. V is TRBV28 and J is TRBJ2-3, with 13 bases lining up with TRBD2. CDR1 is MDHEN, CDR2 SYDVKM, per germline. Trimming removed 5 bases from V and 0 bases from J; junction bases left unmatched: 8. The CDR3 is 18 amino acids. CDR3 DNA: TGTGCCAGCAGTCAGGGACTAGCGGGGAAATCTAGCACAGATACGCAGTATTTT. Residues: CASSQGLAGKSSTDTQYF. The full variable domain, completed using reference TRBV28 and TRBJ2-3, is DVKVTQSSRYLVKRTGEKVFLECVQDMDHENMFWYRQDPGLGLRLIYFSYDVKMKEKGDIPEGYSVSREKKERFSLILESASTNQTSMYLCASSQGLAGKSSTDTQYFGPGTRLTVL.

The chain employs TRBV4-1 and TRBJ2-7, with TRBD2 as a possible D gene (6 bases). CDR1 is MGHRA, CDR2 YSYEKL, per germline. The CDR3 spans 18 residues. V lost 3 bases and J 2 bases, leaving 23 bases between the germline ends. CDR3 loop: CASSQLLPPGAGTYEQYF. The CDR3 DNA reads as TGCGCCAGCAGCCAGCTACTTCCCCCTGGGGCGGGGACCTACGAGCAGTACTTC.

This clonotype was counted ten times or more. The chain joins TRBV7-2 to TRBJ2-1, with 8 bases aligning to TRBD1. Germline V gene lookup returns CDR1 SGHTA and CDR2 FQGNSA. The length of the CDR3 is 13 residues. J gave up 9 bases and V 5 bases, and 6 bases lay outside the gene matches. CDR3 loop: CASSGTGGSEQFF. In DNA, the CDR3 is TGTGCCAGCAGCGGCACAGGGGGGAGTGAGCAGTTCTTC.

This chain links TRBV9 with TRBJ2-3; 8 nucleotides match TRBD2. V lost 2 bases and J lost 2; bases outside the gene matches: 4. Per the germline V gene, CDR1 is SGDLS and CDR2 is YYNGEE. The CDR3 covers 15 residues. The CDR3 sequence is CASSVGSGNTDTQYF. The CDR3 DNA reads as TGTGCCAGCAGCGTGGGTAGCGGGAACACAGATACGCAGTATTTT.

This clonotype was detected only once. The junction shows a germline mismatch at one end, possibly a read error. The V call is TRBV12-3 or TRBV12-4, the J call TRBJ2-1; perhaps TRBD1 as D (6 bases). This CDR3 is 16 amino acids long. Written as DNA, the CDR3 is TGTGCCACCAGTGATACGGGACACCGCTCCTACAATGAGCAGTTCTTC. Amino acid sequence: CATSDTGHRSYNEQFF.

At least ten counts were recorded for this clonotype. The gene calls are TRBV13 and TRBJ2-1, with TRBD2 identical over 8 bases. The length of the CDR3 is 16 residues. Germline V CDR1 and CDR2: PRHDT, FYEKMQ (reference sequence). The J segment lost 5 bases and the V segment lost 5 bases, leaving 11 bases of the junction unmatched. The CDR3 is CASSPEVAGPNNEQFF. CDR3 in DNA: TGTGCCAGCAGCCCGGAAGTAGCGGGACCCAACAATGAGCAGTTCTTC.

The rearrangement links TRBV6-2 or TRBV6-3 to TRBJ2-1; 10 bases are a match to TRBD1. This CDR3 has 16 residues. Germline trimming cut 6 bases from V and 6 bases from J; bases unmatched to any gene: 11. Germline CDR1 and CDR2: MNHEY and SVGEGT. CDR3 bases: TGTGCCAGCAGCCCGGGACAGGGGTTCTGGGTCAATGAGCAGTTCTTC. Its protein is CASSPGQGFWVNEQFF.

This chain links TRBV5-1 with TRBJ2-6, with a tentative D call TRBD1 (5 bases). Germline CDR1 and CDR2: SGHRS and YFSETQ. The CDR3 runs 18 residues. Trimming shortened V by 0 bases and J by 2 bases, and 15 bases separated the two germline ends. CDR3: CASSLGSGIGTGANVLTF. The CDR3 coding sequence is TGCGCCAGCAGCTTGGGGTCAGGGATAGGAACTGGGGCCAACGTCCTGACTTTC. Based on the CDR3 plus reference TRBV5-1 and TRBJ2-6, the full variable domain is KAGVTQTPRYLIKTRGQQVTLSCSPISGHRSVSWYQQTPGQGLQFLFEYFSETQRNKGNFPGRFSGRQFSNSRSEMNVSTLELGDSALYLCASSLGSGIGTGANVLTFGAGSRLTVL.

This clonotype was picked up a small number of times. V is TRBV10-3 and J is TRBJ2-5; a possible D gene is TRBD2 (6 bases). Germline assignment: CDR1 ENHRY and CDR2 SYGVKD. The CDR3 is made up of 15 amino acids. V was shortened by 6 bases and J by 1 base, with 15 bases between the two germline ends. The CDR3, as DNA: TGTGCCATCAGGGATTCCGCGGGGCCCCAAGAGACCCAGTACTTC. Translation: CAIRDSAGPQETQYF.

A word on this clonotype: A much larger clone lies one base from this, so it may be a read error. V and J are TRBV9 and TRBJ1-3; the D gene is possibly TRBD1 (5 bases). Per germline, CDR1 SGDLS and CDR2 YYNGEE. CDR3 length equals 15 residues. The CDR3 loop reads CASSSGRSSGNTRYF. The CDR3 nucleotides are TGTGCCAGCAGCTCGGGACGGAGCTCTGGAAACACCAGATATTTT. Together with reference TRBV9 and TRBJ1-3, the CDR3 gives the full variable domain: DSGVTQTPKHLITATGQRVTLRCSPRSGDLSVYWYQQSLDQGLQFLIQYYNGEERAKGNILERFSAQQFPDLHSELNLSSLELGDSALYFCASSSGRSSGNTRYFGEGSWLTVV.

This clonotype was counted only a few times. The J gene is TRBJ2-4, the V gene TRBV3-1; D gene ambiguous. The V and J ends lost 2 bases and 0 bases respectively, with 8 bases between them. Per the germline V gene, CDR1 is LGHDT and CDR2 is YNNKEL (reference sequence). The CDR3 sequence is 15 residues long. CDR3 in DNA: TGTGCCAGCAGCCAATCCTCCCTAGCCAAAAACATTCAGTACTTC. Encoded protein: CASSQSSLAKNIQYF.

This clonotype has a handful of counts. The chain uses TRBV4-2 and TRBJ2-1; TRBD2 agrees at 9 bases. With 2 bases clipped from V and 4 bases from J, the junction kept 6 bases outside the gene matches. Germline V gene lookup returns CDR1 LGHNA and CDR2 YNFKEQ. The CDR3 totals 16 residues. The CDR3 here is CASSQLAGAVYNEQFF. CDR3 sequence (DNA): TGTGCCAGCAGCCAATTAGCGGGAGCGGTATACAATGAGCAGTTCTTC.